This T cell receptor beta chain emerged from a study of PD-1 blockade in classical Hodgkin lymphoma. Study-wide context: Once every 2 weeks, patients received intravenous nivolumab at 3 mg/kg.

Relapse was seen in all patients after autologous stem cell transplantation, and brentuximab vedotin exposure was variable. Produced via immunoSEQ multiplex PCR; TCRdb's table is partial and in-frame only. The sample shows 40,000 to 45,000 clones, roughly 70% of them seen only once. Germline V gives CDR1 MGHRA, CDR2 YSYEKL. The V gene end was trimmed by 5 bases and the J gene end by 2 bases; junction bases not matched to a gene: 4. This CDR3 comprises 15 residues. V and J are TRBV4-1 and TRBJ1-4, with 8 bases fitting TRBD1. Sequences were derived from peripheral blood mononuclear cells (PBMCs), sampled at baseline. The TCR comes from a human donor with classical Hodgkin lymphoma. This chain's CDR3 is CASSFRQGTNEKLFF. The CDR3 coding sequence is TGCGCCAGCAGCTTCAGACAGGGGACTAATGAAAAACTGTTTTTT.